This T cell receptor (beta chain) originates from a study of blood T cell repertoires in COVID-19. In the study overall: Spain, Italy and the United States supplied samples that represented acute and convalescent COVID-19. Sample material is recorded as cDNA or gDNA derived from T cells, B-cell-depleted T cells, or PBMCs.

The authors' processing: Amplification of reference gene primers was used by the study to estimate nucleated cell counts. Profiling relied on immunoSEQ multiplex PCR, and the TCRdb table lists in-frame clones only, not all of them. V and J calls and clone size are copied from that table; D and trimming were computed from the DNA. The profile shows approximately 140,000 clones, around 87% of them singletons. The germline V gene encodes CDR1 MNHEY and CDR2 SMNVEV (reference sequence). The CDR3 contains 14 residues. The V and J ends lost 5 bases and 4 bases, in that order; junction bases with no gene match: 3. Participant-reported clinical history was the basis for cohort assignment.

Sequences were obtained from PBMCs or T cells enriched from blood (not recorded which). This clonotype was sampled from a woman aged 40 to 50 who had been exposed to COVID-19. The chain combines TRBV27 with TRBJ2-7; 12 bases match TRBD2. The CDR3 DNA reads as TGTGCCAGCAGTACAGGACTAGCGGGGTACGAGCAGTACTTC. Translation gives CASSTGLAGYEQYF.